These 31 T cell receptor beta chains originate from one sample sequenced in a study of lymphopenia after photon versus proton radiotherapy. Only in-frame clones appear in the TCRdb table, and some are missing; sequencing was by immunoSEQ multiplex PCR. The data hold under 20,000 clones, with 90% to 95% observed a single time. The sample consisted of peripheral blood, taken from a patient treated with photon-based radiotherapy. The receptors were sampled from a man aged 55 to 70 with pancreatic cancer.

The chain employs TRBV30 and TRBJ2-7, with 8 bases aligning to TRBD1. V lost 2 bases, J lost 4 bases, and 10 bases stayed unmatched. The germline V gene has CDR1 GTSNPN and CDR2 SVGIG (reference sequence). CDR3 length: 15 residues. The CDR3 DNA reads TGTGCCTGGAGTTTACCTGAAACAGGGGGGTACGAGCAGTACTTC. This translates into CAWSLPETGGYEQYF.

V usage is TRBV6-5 and J usage is TRBJ2-7, with D perhaps matching TRBD1 (5 bases). The CDR3 is 12 amino acids. Between the trimmed V and J ends, which lost 6 bases and 2 bases, there was a span of 8 bases. Germline V gives CDR1 MNHEY, CDR2 SVGAGI. CDR3 sequence: CASRPGPYEQYF. In DNA, the CDR3 is TGTGCCAGCAGGCCAGGGCCCTACGAGCAGTACTTC.

This clone has a single count. The chain links TRBV4-1 to TRBJ1-1, with D unresolved. From germline, CDR1 is MGHRA and CDR2 YSYEKL. Trimming shortened V by 2 bases and J by 1 base, and 8 bases separated the two germline ends. The CDR3 contains 14 residues. The CDR3 DNA reads TGCGCCAGCAGCCAATTTTGGGAGAACACTGAAGCTTTCTTT. It codes for CASSQFWENTEAFF.

The rearrangement uses TRBV7-3 and TRBJ2-5; unclear D gene. The CDR3 consists of 13 residues. The V end lost 4 bases, the J end lost 1 base, and 7 bases lay between the germline ends. The germline gives CDR1 SGHTA, CDR2 FQGTGA. The CDR3 sequence: CASSSARQETQYF. CDR3 in DNA: TGTGCCAGCAGCTCGGCCCGCCAAGAGACCCAGTACTTC.

The chain links TRBV5-1 to TRBJ2-7, with TRBD2 matching over 8 bases. Germline V lookup: CDR1 SGHRS, CDR2 YFSETQ. Losses at the gene ends were 5 bases for V and 1 base for J; bases not matched to a gene: 8. The CDR3 has 15 residues. In DNA, the CDR3 is TGCGCCAGCAGTCTTTCGGGCGGGGGGTCCTACGAGCAGTACTTC. It yields the protein CASSLSGGGSYEQYF.

V gene TRBV18 combines with J gene TRBJ2-3; D possibly corresponds to TRBD1 (5 bases). CDR3 length: 13 residues. V was clipped by 11 bases and J by 2 bases, with 14 bases between them. Looked up from germline, CDR1 is KGHSH and CDR2 is LQKENI. For the CDR3, the DNA is TGTGCCGGACATTATGGCCCCACAGATACGCAGTATTTT. It is translated as CAGHYGPTDTQYF.

The genes are TRBV25-1 and TRBJ2-4; 7 bases line up with TRBD2. The CDR3 sequence is 15 residues long. The ends lost 9 bases at V and 1 base at J; junction bases unmatched: 9. CDR1 MGHDK and CDR2 SYGVNS come from the germline V gene. CDR3 coding DNA: TGTGCCAGTTCCTTGGGGGGGGTTGCCAAAAACATTCAGTACTTC. It yields the protein CASSLGGVAKNIQYF. Complete variable domain (other parts from reference TRBV25-1 and TRBJ2-4): EADIYQTPRYLVIGTGKKITLECSQTMGHDKMYWYQQDPGMELHLIHYSYGVNSTEKGDLSSESTVSRIRTEHFPLTLESARPSHTSQYLCASSLGGVAKNIQYFGAGTRLSVL.

V is TRBV30 and J is TRBJ2-2; TRBD1 matches at 7 bases. The CDR3 is 14 amino acids. CDR1 and CDR2 from the germline V gene are GTSNPN and SVGIG (reference sequence). V shed 5 bases, J shed 0 bases, and the junction held 3 bases outside the gene matches. The CDR3 spells CAWEGTANTGELFF. In DNA, the CDR3 is TGTGCCTGGGAAGGGACAGCGAACACCGGGGAGCTGTTTTTT.

This chain uses TRBV7-2 with TRBJ1-3; D might be TRBD1 (6 bases). Trimming left V 3 bases short and J 7 bases short, with 16 bases between. The CDR3 has 15 amino acids. The germline V gene has CDR1 SGHTA and CDR2 FQGNSA. The CDR3 here is CASSLGFLGGNTIYF. The CDR3 nucleotides read TGTGCCAGCAGCTTGGGATTTCTAGGGGGGAACACCATATATTTT.

This chain links TRBV4-1 with TRBJ1-1; 9 bases match TRBD1. This CDR3 has 16 amino acids. J gave up 1 base and V 2 bases, and 5 bases lay outside the gene matches. Germline CDR1 is MGHRA and CDR2 is YSYEKL. CDR3 in amino acids: CASSQSPGQGNTEAFF. The CDR3 DNA is TGCGCCAGCAGCCAATCACCGGGACAGGGGAACACTGAAGCTTTCTTT.

This CDR3 is CASSPGTGEAFF. CDR3 bases: TGTGCCAGCAGCCCCGGGACAGGCGAAGCTTTCTTT. The chain links TRBV13 to TRBJ1-1, with 8 bases aligning to TRBD1. Trimming took 5 bases from V and 8 from J; bases not matched to a gene: 4. Germline V lookup: CDR1 PRHDT, CDR2 FYEKMQ (reference sequence). The CDR3 sequence is 12 residues long.

This chain connects TRBV9 to TRBJ1-1, with a possible D match to TRBD1 (5 bases). The length of the CDR3 is 15 residues. CDR1 is SGDLS and CDR2 is YYNGEE in the germline V gene. V lost 4 bases and J 6 bases, leaving 19 bases between the germline ends. Here the CDR3 DNA reads TGTGCCAGCAGCCCTAAACCTCAGGGTTACGCTGAAGCTTTCTTT. This encodes CASSPKPQGYAEAFF.

V usage is TRBV5-4 and J usage is TRBJ2-5, with TRBD2 as a possible D gene (5 bases). This CDR3 comprises 15 residues. The V end was cut by 0 bases, the J end by 5 bases, with 14 bases between. CDR1 and CDR2 from the germline V gene are SGHNT and YYREEE (reference sequence). CDR3 nucleotides: TGTGCCAGCAGCTTGGAGGACTCCCGGGTGGAGACCCAGTACTTC. Residues: CASSLEDSRVETQYF.

This sequence joins TRBV15 and TRBJ2-5; 9 nucleotides align to TRBD1. The CDR3 spans 17 residues. V dropped 4 bases and J dropped 1; count of bases not matched to a gene: 10. Looked up from germline, CDR1 is LNHNV and CDR2 is YYDKDF (reference sequence). CDR3 amino acids: CATSIGTGTGFQETQYF. The DNA of the CDR3 is TGTGCCACCAGCATAGGGACCGGGACAGGGTTCCAAGAGACCCAGTACTTC.

In DNA, the CDR3 is TGTGCCAGCAGTGGACAGACACGGAACACCGGGGAGCTGTTTTTT. It encodes CASSGQTRNTGELFF. V is TRBV25-1 and J is TRBJ2-2, with D tentatively TRBD1 (5 bases). V lost 4 bases to trimming and J lost 1 base, with 10 bases between them. The CDR3 contains 15 residues. The germline gives CDR1 MGHDK, CDR2 SYGVNS.

The chain recombines TRBV29-1 with TRBJ1-1; D is unclear. The ends were cut back, 4 bases at V and 0 bases at J, with 3 bases in the middle. From germline, CDR1 is SQVTM and CDR2 ANQGSEA. The CDR3 loop spans 11 amino acids. The CDR3 reads CSVVMNTEAFF. The DNA for the CDR3 is TGCAGCGTTGTAATGAACACTGAAGCTTTCTTT.

CDR3 amino acids: CASSLQGFNSPLHF. CDR3 in DNA: TGTGCCAGCAGTCTACAGGGCTTTAATTCACCCCTCCACTTT. J is TRBJ1-6 and V is TRBV6-6; the D gene is possibly TRBD1 (6 bases). Trimming took 5 bases from V and 6 from J, leaving 11 bases between them. CDR3 length: 14 amino acids. Per the germline V gene, CDR1 is MNHNY and CDR2 is SVGAGI (reference sequence).

This chain links TRBV30 with TRBJ2-5, with 9 bases identical to TRBD2. V was pared by 4 bases and J by 0 bases, with 3 bases of the junction left unmatched. Germline loops: CDR1 GTSNPN, CDR2 SVGIG (reference sequence). The length of the CDR3 is 14 residues. The CDR3: CAWKRGANQETQYF. CDR3 DNA sequence: TGTGCCTGGAAGCGGGGGGCGAACCAAGAGACCCAGTACTTC.

The chain couples TRBV10-3 to TRBJ1-1; TRBD1 aligns across 8 bases. The V gene's germline CDR1 is ENHRY and CDR2 SYGVKD. The V and J ends lost 4 bases and 3 bases, in that order; junction bases with no gene match: 10. This CDR3 spans 16 amino acids. The CDR3 sequence: CAISGGDRGLDTEAFF. CDR3 in DNA: TGTGCCATCAGTGGGGGAGACAGGGGTTTGGACACTGAAGCTTTCTTT.

The gene calls are TRBV6-5 and TRBJ1-6; D is ambiguous. This CDR3 contains 15 residues. Germline V gene lookup returns CDR1 MNHEY and CDR2 SVGAGI. Trimming pared 6 bases from V and 7 bases from J, leaving 16 bases between. The CDR3 region is CASRQYKGSNSPLHF. Here the CDR3 DNA reads TGTGCCAGCAGACAATACAAGGGTAGCAATTCACCCCTCCACTTT.

This sequence joins TRBV5-1 and TRBJ1-1; 7 bases map to TRBD1. The CDR3 runs to 14 residues. Trimming cost V 3 bases and J 6 bases; bases outside gene matches: 8. Germline CDR1 is SGHRS and CDR2 is YFSETQ. CDR3 sequence reads: CASSSGQQASEAFF. The CDR3 DNA sequence: TGCGCCAGCAGCTCGGGACAGCAAGCCTCTGAAGCTTTCTTT.

The chain carries TRBV15 and TRBJ1-1; TRBD1 might be the D (5 bases). The CDR3 has 13 residues. CDR1 is LNHNV, CDR2 YYDKDF, per germline (reference sequence). V was trimmed by 0 bases and J by 8 bases, leaving 10 bases between them. The CDR3 bases are TGTGCCACCAGCAGAGATAACAGGCTAGAAGCTTTCTTT. It translates to CATSRDNRLEAFF.

The chain couples TRBV6-5 to TRBJ1-4; the match to TRBD1 covers 8 bases. The CDR3 covers 15 residues. Losses at the gene ends were 6 bases for V and 0 bases for J; bases not matched to a gene: 3. The germline V gene has CDR1 MNHEY and CDR2 SVGAGI. The CDR3 protein is CASRDREATNEKLFF. The CDR3 DNA sequence: TGTGCCAGCAGGGACAGGGAGGCAACTAATGAAAAACTGTTTTTT.

The J gene is TRBJ1-1, the V gene TRBV6-5; possibly TRBD1 for D (5 bases). Looked up from germline, CDR1 is MNHEY and CDR2 is SVGAGI. V was pared by 6 bases and J by 5 bases, with 19 bases between. This CDR3 region has 15 residues. CDR3: CASRRTDAGGTEAFF. The CDR3 DNA sequence: TGTGCCAGCAGAAGGACCGACGCCGGGGGGACTGAAGCTTTCTTT.

The rearrangement links TRBV7-6 to TRBJ1-3, with TRBD1 as a possible D gene (5 bases). Germline V gene sequence: CDR1 SGHVS, CDR2 FNYEAQ. V lost 0 bases, J lost 0 bases, and 12 bases lay in between. The CDR3 spans 17 residues. For the CDR3, the DNA is TGTGCCAGCAGCTTAGCGCCGTACAGGCGCTCTGGAAACACCATATATTTT. Amino acid sequence: CASSLAPYRRSGNTIYF.

The chain carries TRBV5-1 and TRBJ2-2, with D possibly matching TRBD2 (6 bases). Germline V gene data show CDR1 as SGHRS and CDR2 as YFSETQ. V was shortened by 1 base and J by 2 bases, with 15 bases between the two germline ends. This CDR3 is built from 17 residues. The CDR3 sequence: CASSLPEGTGNTGELFF. DNA for the CDR3: TGCGCCAGCAGCTTGCCGGAGGGGACGGGAAACACCGGGGAGCTGTTTTTT.

Here the CDR3 reads CASSPNRGQETQYF. The CDR3 nucleotides read TGTGCCAGCTCGCCTAACAGGGGGCAAGAGACCCAGTACTTC. This sequence joins TRBV18 and TRBJ2-5; 8 nucleotides line up with TRBD1. Trimming at V came to 6 bases and at J to 2 bases, leaving 5 bases not matched to a gene. Germline loops: CDR1 KGHSH, CDR2 LQKENI. This CDR3 is built from 14 residues.

The chain links TRBV2 to TRBJ2-7; TRBD1 agrees at 8 bases. V was clipped by 10 bases and J by 6 bases; unmatched bases: 8. Germline V gene sequence: CDR1 SNHLY, CDR2 FYNNEI. The CDR3 runs to 12 residues. The CDR3 sequence: CANGQGPLEQYF. The DNA of the CDR3 is TGTGCCAACGGACAGGGTCCGCTCGAGCAGTACTTC.

This clone was observed a handful of times. The chain carries TRBV2 and TRBJ2-5; TRBD2 might be the D (7 bases). V lost 4 bases to trimming and J lost 5 bases, with 14 bases between them. CDR1 and CDR2 from the germline V gene are SNHLY and FYNNEI. There are 14 residues in the CDR3. CDR3 residues: CASSVGGGIETQYF. DNA of the CDR3: TGTGCCAGCAGTGTAGGGGGGGGGATCGAGACCCAGTACTTC.

This clone was counted a few times. The J gene is TRBJ1-2, the V gene TRBV6-5; TRBD1 might be the D (6 bases). Trimming took off 5 bases at V and 8 bases at J, with 15 bases between the two ends. The CDR3 sequence is 13 residues long. CDR1 and CDR2 (germline): MNHEY, SVGAGI. CDR3 nucleotide sequence: TGTGCCAGCAGTACTCTCAGTGGACAGGGCTACACCTTC. Translated, it gives CASSTLSGQGYTF.

The chain couples TRBV2 to TRBJ2-3, with unresolved D. The germline CDR1 and CDR2 sequences are SNHLY and FYNNEI. Trimming stripped 5 bases from V and 12 bases from J, with 12 bases between. This CDR3 comprises 11 residues. For the CDR3, the DNA is TGTGCCAGCAGTCCAACCTCCATTCAGTATTTT. It specifies CASSPTSIQYF.